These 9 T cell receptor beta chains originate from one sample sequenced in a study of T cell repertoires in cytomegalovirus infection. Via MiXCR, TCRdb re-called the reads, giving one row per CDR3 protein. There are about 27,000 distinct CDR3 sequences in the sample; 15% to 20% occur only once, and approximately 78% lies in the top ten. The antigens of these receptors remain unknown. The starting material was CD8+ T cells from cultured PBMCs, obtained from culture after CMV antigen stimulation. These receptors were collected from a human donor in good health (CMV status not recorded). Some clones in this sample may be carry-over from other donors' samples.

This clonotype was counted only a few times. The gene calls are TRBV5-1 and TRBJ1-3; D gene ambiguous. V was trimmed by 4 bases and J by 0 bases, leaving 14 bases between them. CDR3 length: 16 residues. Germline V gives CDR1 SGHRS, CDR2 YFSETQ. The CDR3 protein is CASSPNSGPSGNTIYF. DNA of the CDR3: TGCGCCAGCAGCCCTAATTCCGGCCCCTCTGGAAACACCATATATTTT.

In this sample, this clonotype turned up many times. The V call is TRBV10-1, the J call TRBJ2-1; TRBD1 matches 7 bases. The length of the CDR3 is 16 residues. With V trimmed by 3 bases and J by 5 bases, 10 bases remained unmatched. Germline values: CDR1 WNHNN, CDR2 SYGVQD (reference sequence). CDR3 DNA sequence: TGCGCCAGCAGTGAACTGACAGGGAGAGGGAACAATGAGCAGTTCTTC. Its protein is CASSELTGRGNNEQFF.

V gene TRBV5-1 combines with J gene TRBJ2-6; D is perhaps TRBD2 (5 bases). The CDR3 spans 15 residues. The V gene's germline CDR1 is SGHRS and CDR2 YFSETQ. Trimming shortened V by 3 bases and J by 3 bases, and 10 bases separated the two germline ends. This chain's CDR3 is CASSYRTVGANVLTF. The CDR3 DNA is TGCGCCAGCAGCTATAGGACTGTTGGGGCCAACGTCCTGACTTTC.

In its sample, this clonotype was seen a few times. In DNA form, the CDR3 reads TGCAGCGTTGAAGAAGGTCCAGAAAGGTCTTACAGACTCCACTATGGCTACACCTTC. Protein sequence: CSVEEGPERSYRLHYGYTF. V gene TRBV29-1 combines with J gene TRBJ1-2; D unresolved. CDR3 length: 19 residues. Germline V lookup: CDR1 SQVTM, CDR2 ANQGSEA. V lost 0 bases and J lost 3, with 26 bases in between.

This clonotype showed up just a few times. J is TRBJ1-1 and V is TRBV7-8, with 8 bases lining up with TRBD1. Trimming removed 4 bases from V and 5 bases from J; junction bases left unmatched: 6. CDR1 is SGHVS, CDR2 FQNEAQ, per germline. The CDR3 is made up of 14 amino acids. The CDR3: CASSSDRGTTEAFF. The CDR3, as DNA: TGTGCCAGCAGCTCAGACAGGGGAACGACTGAAGCTTTCTTT.

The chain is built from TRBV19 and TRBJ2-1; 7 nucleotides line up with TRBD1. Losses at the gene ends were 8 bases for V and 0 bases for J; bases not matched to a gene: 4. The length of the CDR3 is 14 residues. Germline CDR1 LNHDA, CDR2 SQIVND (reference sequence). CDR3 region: CASFGTDSYNEQFF. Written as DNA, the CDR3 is TGTGCCAGTTTCGGGACAGACTCCTACAATGAGCAGTTCTTC. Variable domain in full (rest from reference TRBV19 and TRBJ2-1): DGGITQSPKYLFRKEGQNVTLSCEQNLNHDAMYWYRQDPGQGLRLIYYSQIVNDFQKGDIAEGYSVSREKKESFPLTVTSAQKNPTAFYLCASFGTDSYNEQFFGPGTRLTVL.

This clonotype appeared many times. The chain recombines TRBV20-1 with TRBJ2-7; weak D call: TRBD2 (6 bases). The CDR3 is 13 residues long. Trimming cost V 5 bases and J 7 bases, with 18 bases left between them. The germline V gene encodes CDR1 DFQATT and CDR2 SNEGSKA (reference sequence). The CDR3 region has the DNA TGCAGTGCTCCATCGGGAGCGTTCGGGGAGCAGTACTTC. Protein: CSAPSGAFGEQYF.

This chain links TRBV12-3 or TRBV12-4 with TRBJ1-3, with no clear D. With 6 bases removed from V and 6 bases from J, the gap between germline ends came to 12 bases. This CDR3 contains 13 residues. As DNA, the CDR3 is TGTGCCAGCAGGATAGCCGCTACAAACACCATATATTTT. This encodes CASRIAATNTIYF.

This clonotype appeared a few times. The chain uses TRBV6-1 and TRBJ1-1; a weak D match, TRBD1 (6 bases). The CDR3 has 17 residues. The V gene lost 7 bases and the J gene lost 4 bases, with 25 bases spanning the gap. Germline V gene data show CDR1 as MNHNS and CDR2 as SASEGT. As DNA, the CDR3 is TGTGCCAGCATTGGAAGCGAGGGGGGGGGACGAGGCACTGAAGCTTTCTTT. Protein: CASIGSEGGGRGTEAFF.